These 21 T cell receptor beta chains share one sample of origin, sequenced in a study of blood T cell repertoires in COVID-19. Only in-frame clones appear in the TCRdb table, and some are missing; sequencing was by immunoSEQ multiplex PCR. The sample holds about 130,000 clones, over 60% seen once. The sample consisted of peripheral blood. These receptors were collected from a man in his forties with active or convalescent COVID-19.

The V and J genes are TRBV9 and TRBJ1-2, with 7 positions matching TRBD1. This CDR3 spans 13 amino acids. Germline V gene lookup returns CDR1 SGDLS and CDR2 YYNGEE. Losses at the gene ends were 4 bases for V and 2 bases for J; bases not matched to a gene: 2. CDR3 nucleotides: TGTGCCAGCAGCCCGACAGGGAACTATGGCTACACCTTC. Translated, it gives CASSPTGNYGYTF.

The V gene is TRBV6-6, the J gene TRBJ1-2; D unresolved. The CDR3 contains 14 residues. Trimming took 2 bases from V and 4 from J, leaving 11 bases between them. CDR1 is MNHNY, CDR2 SVGAGI, per germline (reference sequence). Written as DNA, the CDR3 is TGTGCCAGCAGTTACGTCGGGAATAGCTATGGCTACACCTTC. Translated, it gives CASSYVGNSYGYTF.

The genes are TRBV11-3 and TRBJ2-7; weak D call: TRBD2 (7 bases). Trimming pared 1 base from V and 4 bases from J, leaving 11 bases between. The length of the CDR3 is 14 residues. CDR1 is SGHNT and CDR2 is YENEEA in the germline V gene. CDR3 residues: CASSLVRGAYEQYF. The CDR3 region has the DNA TGTGCCAGCAGCTTAGTTCGGGGGGCTTACGAGCAGTACTTC.

The chain joins TRBV30 to TRBJ2-3; 8 bases are a match to TRBD1. V lost 5 bases to trimming and J lost 4 bases; unmatched junction nucleotides: 5. CDR1 is GTSNPN, CDR2 SVGIG, per germline (reference sequence). The CDR3 runs 13 residues. In DNA form, the CDR3 reads TGTGCCTGGGGGACAGGATCCGCAGATACGCAGTATTTT. This codes for CAWGTGSADTQYF.

The V gene is TRBV30, the J gene TRBJ2-7; possible D gene TRBD1, 5 bases. This CDR3 region has 14 residues. Germline loops: CDR1 GTSNPN, CDR2 SVGIG (reference sequence). V was cut by 4 bases and J by 3 bases, with 16 bases left in between. In DNA form, the CDR3 reads TGTGCCTGGAACAACCAGGGAATAGTCTACGAGCAGTACTTC. It translates to CAWNNQGIVYEQYF.

This rearrangement joins TRBV6-5 to TRBJ1-1; 7 bases are a match to TRBD1. Germline CDR1 and CDR2: MNHEY and SVGAGI. J lost 1 base, V lost 8 bases, and 4 bases had no gene match. The CDR3 is 13 residues long. The chain's CDR3 is CASPDRANTEAFF. For the CDR3, the DNA is TGTGCCAGCCCCGACAGGGCGAACACTGAAGCTTTCTTT.

The chain recombines TRBV21-1 with TRBJ1-1; TRBD1 is the table's D call and was not checked against the DNA. TRBV21-1 is described as a pseudogene. The CDR3 loop spans 15 amino acids. The CDR3 region is CASSKPQGQGQRRFF. The CDR3 coding sequence is TGTGCCAGCAGCAAACCCCAGGGACAGGGCCAACGTAGGTTCTTT.

V gene TRBV9 combines with J gene TRBJ1-6, with D hard to call. Germline-derived CDR1 and CDR2 are SGDLS and YYNGEE. V was trimmed by 3 bases and J by 7 bases, leaving 23 bases between them. The CDR3 runs to 18 residues. The CDR3 coding sequence is TGTGCCAGCAGCGCCATCGGTGACATCCAGGATCCCAATTCACCCCTCCACTTT. Translated: CASSAIGDIQDPNSPLHF.

This chain connects TRBV7-2 to TRBJ2-7; TRBD1 matches 8 bases. From germline, CDR1 is SGHTA and CDR2 FQGNSA. V dropped 1 base and J dropped 7; count of bases not matched to a gene: 3. The CDR3 loop spans 13 amino acids. Here the CDR3 DNA reads TGTGCCAGCAGCTTAGGGACAGGGTATGAGCAGTACTTC. Translated: CASSLGTGYEQYF.

The chain recombines TRBV5-1 with TRBJ2-3; unclear D gene. Trimming cost V 7 bases and J 0 bases, with 15 bases left between them. Germline lookup yields CDR1 SGHRS and CDR2 YFSETQ. This CDR3 has 15 residues. CDR3 coding DNA: TGCGCCAGCCAGGCGTTTGGAACTAGCACAGATACGCAGTATTTT. It codes for CASQAFGTSTDTQYF.

This chain links TRBV6-5 with TRBJ1-4; tentative D call: TRBD1 (5 bases). Germline lookup yields CDR1 MNHEY and CDR2 SVGAGI. This CDR3 contains 14 residues. The V and J ends lost 7 bases and 4 bases respectively, with 13 bases between them. This chain's CDR3 is CASMPGLNNEKLFF. The CDR3 DNA sequence: TGTGCCAGCATGCCGGGACTGAATAATGAAAAACTGTTTTTT.

CDR3 loop: CAWSVWDRVHVAYGYTF. The CDR3 nucleotides are TGTGCCTGGAGTGTGTGGGACAGGGTTCATGTAGCCTATGGCTACACCTTC. V gene TRBV30 combines with J gene TRBJ1-2; 9 positions match TRBD1. The V gene's germline CDR1 is GTSNPN and CDR2 SVGIG (reference sequence). The CDR3 extends over 17 amino acids. Germline trimming cut 0 bases from V and 4 bases from J; bases unmatched to any gene: 12.

The chain employs TRBV6-4 and TRBJ2-1, with TRBD2 identical over 8 bases. Germline CDR1 is MRHNA and CDR2 is SNTAGT. V was pared by 0 bases and J by 8 bases, with 6 bases of the junction left unmatched. The CDR3 has 15 residues. This chain's CDR3 is CASSDSISGGHEQFF. The CDR3 DNA is TGTGCCAGCAGTGACTCGATCAGCGGGGGCCATGAGCAGTTCTTC.

This chain connects TRBV29-1 to TRBJ1-1; 11 nucleotides agree with TRBD1. The CDR3 runs 17 residues. Per germline, CDR1 SQVTM and CDR2 ANQGSEA. The junction had 10 bases not matched to a gene; V was cut back by 3 bases and J by 1 base. The CDR3 coding sequence is TGCAGCGTTGAGAGAGGACAGGGGGCAGGAACGAACACTGAAGCTTTCTTT. Translation gives CSVERGQGAGTNTEAFF.

CDR3 sequence: CASSQVSDVAGGPYNEQFF. The CDR3 DNA follows: TGTGCCAGCAGCCAAGTTTCCGACGTAGCGGGGGGGCCCTACAATGAGCAGTTCTTC. The chain combines TRBV4-2 with TRBJ2-1, with TRBD2 matching 11 bases. Per germline, CDR1 LGHNA and CDR2 YNFKEQ. This CDR3 is built from 19 residues. Unmatched junction bases numbered 10, after V lost 1 base and J lost 2 bases.

V gene TRBV19 combines with J gene TRBJ1-1, with TRBD1 matching over 7 bases. Germline lookup yields CDR1 LNHDA and CDR2 SQIVND (reference sequence). This CDR3 is 13 amino acids long. V trimming: 4 bases; J trimming: 4 bases; junction bases outside the gene matches: 3. The CDR3 DNA reads TGTGCCAGTAGTACAGGGGGAATCACTGAAGCTTTCTTT. It translates to CASSTGGITEAFF.

This chain links TRBV5-4 with TRBJ2-3; tentative D call: TRBD2 (5 bases). The germline CDR1 and CDR2 sequences are SGHNT and YYREEE (reference sequence). Trimming pared 2 bases from V and 0 bases from J, leaving 13 bases between. The CDR3 contains 16 residues. CDR3 nucleotides: TGTGCCAGCAGCTTAATGCTCGGCGGGAGCACAGATACGCAGTATTTT. Translating it yields CASSLMLGGSTDTQYF. The full variable domain, its missing parts supplied by reference TRBV5-4 and TRBJ2-3, is ETGVTQSPTHLIKTRGQQVTLRCSSQSGHNTVSWYQQALGQGPQFIFQYYREEENGRGNFPPRFSGLQFPNYSSELNVNALELDDSALYLCASSLMLGGSTDTQYFGPGTRLTVL.

The chain carries TRBV7-2 and TRBJ2-1, with D perhaps matching TRBD2 (6 bases). Trimming shortened V by 7 bases and J by 0 bases, and 10 bases separated the two germline ends. Germline V gene lookup returns CDR1 SGHTA and CDR2 FQGNSA. The CDR3 runs to 14 residues. The CDR3 nucleotides are TGTGCCAGCATCGCGGGGTACTCCTACAATGAGCAGTTCTTC. Its translation is CASIAGYSYNEQFF.

The CDR3 nucleotides are TGTGCCAGTAGTATATGGGGAGGGGGGGCCAGAGAGACCCAGTACTTC. This codes for CASSIWGGGARETQYF. The chain recombines TRBV19 with TRBJ2-5; a possible D gene is TRBD2 (7 bases). CDR3 length: 16 amino acids. V was trimmed by 2 bases and J by 4 bases, leaving 17 bases between them. Per germline, CDR1 LNHDA and CDR2 SQIVND (reference sequence).

This clone came up a few times. The chain joins TRBV5-4 to TRBJ1-2; 8 bases line up with TRBD1. CDR3 length equals 18 residues. CDR1 and CDR2 (germline): SGHNT, YYREEE (reference sequence). With 2 bases clipped from V and 2 bases from J, the junction kept 14 bases outside the gene matches. CDR3 protein: CASSFEVTGAILNYGYTF. In nucleotides, the CDR3 is TGTGCCAGCAGCTTTGAGGTGACAGGGGCGATTTTAAACTATGGCTACACCTTC.

This clone has only a few counts. The V and J genes are TRBV28 and TRBJ1-2; 12 nucleotides line up with TRBD1. This CDR3 is 15 amino acids long. With 6 bases clipped from V and 3 bases from J, the junction kept 5 bases outside the gene matches. The germline V gene has CDR1 MDHEN and CDR2 SYDVKM. The CDR3 nucleotides read TGTGCCAGCAGATCTGGGACAGGGGGCGACTATGGCTACACCTTC. This translates into CASRSGTGGDYGYTF.